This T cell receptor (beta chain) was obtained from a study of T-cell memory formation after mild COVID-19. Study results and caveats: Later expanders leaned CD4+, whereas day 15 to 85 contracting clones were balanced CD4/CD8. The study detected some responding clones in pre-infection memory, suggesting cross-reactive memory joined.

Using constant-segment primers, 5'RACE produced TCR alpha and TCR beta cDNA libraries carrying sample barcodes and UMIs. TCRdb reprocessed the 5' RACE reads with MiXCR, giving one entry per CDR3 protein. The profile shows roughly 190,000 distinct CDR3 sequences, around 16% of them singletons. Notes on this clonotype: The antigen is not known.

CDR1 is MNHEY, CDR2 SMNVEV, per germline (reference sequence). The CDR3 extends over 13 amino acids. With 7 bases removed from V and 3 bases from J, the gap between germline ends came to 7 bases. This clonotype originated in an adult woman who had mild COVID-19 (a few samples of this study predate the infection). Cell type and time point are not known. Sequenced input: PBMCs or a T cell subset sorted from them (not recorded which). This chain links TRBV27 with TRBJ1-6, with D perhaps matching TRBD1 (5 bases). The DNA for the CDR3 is TGTGCCAGCACTCAGGGCTATAATTCACCCCTCCACTTT. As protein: CASTQGYNSPLHF.